This record concerns one TCR beta chain sequence. These data are taken from a study of shared clonotypes between healthy human individuals. Deep was the level at which the assay was run. TCRdb's table, derived via immunoSEQ multiplex PCR, lists solely in-frame clones and lacks some. The table includes around 2.1 million clones, approximately 94% detected once. There are 13 residues in the CDR3. Trimming took 2 bases from V and 0 from J, leaving 4 bases between them. Germline assignment: CDR1 MNHNY and CDR2 SVGAGI (reference sequence). CD8 cells classed as naive were CD45RO-negative and positively selected for CCR7, excluding terminally differentiated effector memory CD45RA+ cells. None of the donors, who were healthy HIV-negative adults, had recently had acute infections or vaccinations.

The clonotype was recovered from a man between 18 and 35 years old in good health. Some clones in this sample may be carry-over from other donors' samples. J is TRBJ1-1 and V is TRBV6-6; D remains unclear. Sequencing was done on a sample of naive CD8+ T cells from PBMCs. The CDR3 protein is CASSYVVNTEAFF. Here the CDR3 DNA reads TGTGCCAGCAGTTACGTGGTGAACACTGAAGCTTTCTTT.